Presented here are 32 T cell receptor beta chains from one specimen sequenced in a study of T cell repertoires in cytomegalovirus infection (dated by TCRdb to the late 2010s). Reads for this sample came from an Illumina HiSeq 1500. TCRdb took the public reads, trimmed them with fastp at Q25, ran MiXCR for clone calling and kept in-frame beta chains. Each entry merges the rows of one CDR3 protein and shows their most common DNA and genes. The sample table contains a few hundred thousand distinct CDR3 sequences; only one count was recorded for about 30% of them. The top ten clones comprise over 10% of the sample. Sequencing was carried out using PBMCs. The receptor set was obtained from a human donor in good health (CMV status not recorded). Some clones in this sample may be carry-over from other donors' samples.

In this sample, this clonotype turned up a few times. The rearrangement joins TRBV6-5 to TRBJ2-3; D is perhaps TRBD2 (5 bases). The CDR3 is 16 amino acids. CDR1 is MNHEY, CDR2 SVGAGI, per germline. The V end lost 5 bases, the J end lost 1 base, and 16 bases lay between the germline ends. DNA of the CDR3: TGTGCCAGCAGTACACCGAGGGCCATGGGCACAGATACGCAGTATTTT. This codes for CASSTPRAMGTDTQYF.

This clonotype was seen many times. V is TRBV7-6 and J is TRBJ2-7; no clear D. Germline assignment: CDR1 SGHVS and CDR2 FNYEAQ. CDR3 length: 18 amino acids. Trimming removed 1 base at V and 0 bases at J, with 19 bases between. The chain's CDR3 is CASSLVAAPAPSSYEQYV. The CDR3 nucleotides are TGTGCCAGCAGCTTAGTAGCCGCCCCAGCCCCGAGCTCCTACGAGCAGTACGTC.

CDR3 DNA sequence: TGTGCCAGCAAAATGGGGGAGGACAGGGCCTACGAGCAGTACTTC. Protein sequence: CASKMGEDRAYEQYF. This sequence joins TRBV10-3 and TRBJ2-7; 8 bases align to TRBD1. V was clipped by 10 bases and J by 2 bases; unmatched bases: 13. The CDR3 totals 15 residues. Germline V gives CDR1 ENHRY, CDR2 SYGVKD.

J is TRBJ2-1 and V is TRBV7-2; D might be TRBD2 (5 bases). The V gene's germline CDR1 is SGHTA and CDR2 FQGNSA. The V end lost 1 base, the J end lost 11 bases, and 12 bases lay between the germline ends. CDR3 size: 13 residues. As DNA, the CDR3 is TGTGCCAGCAGCTTAGGCGACTACCGGCAGCAGTTCTTC. Translation: CASSLGDYRQQFF.

The chain couples TRBV20-1 to TRBJ2-1; the match to TRBD2 covers 8 bases. CDR1 and CDR2 from the germline V gene are DFQATT and SNEGSKA (reference sequence). The CDR3 contains 16 residues. The junction had 6 bases not matched to a gene; V was cut back by 2 bases and J by 0 bases. CDR3 in DNA: TGCAGTGCTAGACGGGTGCGGGAGGCCTCCTACAATGAGCAGTTCTTC. It is translated as CSARRVREASYNEQFF.

The chain recombines TRBV30 with TRBJ1-1, with D perhaps matching TRBD1 (5 bases). The CDR3 runs 15 residues. Trimming shortened V by 2 bases and J by 0 bases, and 13 bases separated the two germline ends. Germline V gene sequence: CDR1 GTSNPN, CDR2 SVGIG (reference sequence). The CDR3 is CAWSPIDSLNTEAFF. In nucleotides, the CDR3 is TGTGCCTGGAGTCCGATTGACAGTCTGAACACTGAAGCTTTCTTT.

The chain has TRBV12-3 or TRBV12-4 and TRBJ1-6, with D hard to call. V dropped 2 bases and J dropped 3 bases, with 8 bases sitting between them. The CDR3 spans 15 residues. DNA for the CDR3: TGTGCCAGCAGTTTATCAAAAGACTATAATTCACCCCTCCACTTT. This encodes CASSLSKDYNSPLHF.

The chain uses TRBV20-1 and TRBJ2-1, with 9 bases that match TRBD2. J was trimmed by 4 bases and V by 3 bases; bases with no gene match: 7. Germline CDR1 DFQATT, CDR2 SNEGSKA (reference sequence). This CDR3 has 15 residues. The CDR3 DNA follows: TGCAGTGCTAGGGCCACTAGCGGGCTTTACAATGAGCAGTTCTTC. Translation gives CSARATSGLYNEQFF.

The rearrangement links TRBV13 to TRBJ1-4, with a possible D match to TRBD1 (5 bases). In germline, CDR1 is PRHDT, CDR2 FYEKMQ (reference sequence). The V and J ends lost 5 bases and 9 bases respectively, with 13 bases between them. The CDR3 is made up of 13 amino acids. The CDR3, as DNA: TGTGCCAGCAGCCGAGGTCTGGGACAAAAACTGTTTTTT. Its translation is CASSRGLGQKLFF.

This rearrangement joins TRBV20-1 to TRBJ1-1; TRBD1 matches at 10 bases. Germline V gene data show CDR1 as DFQATT and CDR2 as SNEGSKA (reference sequence). The CDR3 is made up of 15 amino acids. Trimming removed 2 bases from V and 4 bases from J; junction bases left unmatched: 7. The CDR3 loop is CSARSDRDRGTEAFF. The CDR3 region has the DNA TGCAGTGCTAGATCGGATCGGGACAGGGGCACTGAAGCTTTCTTT.

This clonotype has more than one count but fewer than ten. V and J are TRBV5-5 and TRBJ2-7; a possible D gene is TRBD1 (5 bases). The CDR3 totals 12 residues. In germline, CDR1 is SGHKS, CDR2 YYEKEE (reference sequence). V was clipped by 4 bases and J by 6 bases, with 11 bases between them. CDR3 sequence reads: CASSPVGVEQYF. The CDR3 DNA follows: TGTGCCAGCAGCCCGGTAGGGGTCGAGCAGTACTTC.

This clonotype has ten or more counts. The J gene is TRBJ2-5, the V gene TRBV7-2; 9 bases line up with TRBD1. Germline lookup yields CDR1 SGHTA and CDR2 FQGNSA. The CDR3 is 14 amino acids. Germline trimming cut 6 bases from V and 5 bases from J; bases unmatched to any gene: 7. The CDR3 reads CASRYTGGGETQYF. Written as DNA, the CDR3 is TGTGCCAGCAGATATACAGGGGGCGGGGAGACCCAGTACTTC.

This clonotype was observed many times. The J gene is TRBJ1-3, the V gene TRBV12-3 or TRBV12-4; D unresolved. V shed 7 bases and J shed 4 bases, with 14 bases lying between them. This CDR3 has 14 amino acids. CDR3 region: CASTPRTGGNTIYF. In DNA form, the CDR3 reads TGTGCCAGCACCCCTCGGACGGGAGGAAACACCATATATTTT.

This chain uses TRBV7-2 with TRBJ2-1; D remains ambiguous. The CDR3 covers 14 residues. CDR1 and CDR2 (germline): SGHTA, FQGNSA. The V end lost 1 base, the J end lost 6 bases, and 10 bases lay between the germline ends. This CDR3 is CASSLDPVSNEQFF. CDR3 sequence (DNA): TGTGCCAGCAGCTTAGATCCTGTCTCCAATGAGCAGTTCTTC.

This sequence joins TRBV24-1 and TRBJ2-3; 9 nucleotides agree with TRBD2. Trimming cost V 4 bases and J 5 bases; bases outside gene matches: 9. The CDR3 consists of 16 residues. The V gene's germline CDR1 is KGHDR and CDR2 SFDVKD. The CDR3, as DNA: TGTGCCACCAGTGACCGGACTAGCGTGGATCAAGATACGCAGTATTTT. The encoded protein is CATSDRTSVDQDTQYF.

V gene TRBV10-3 combines with J gene TRBJ2-1, with a possible D match to TRBD1 (5 bases). Germline V gene sequence: CDR1 ENHRY, CDR2 SYGVKD. Trimming took off 4 bases at V and 9 bases at J, with 13 bases between the two ends. This CDR3 region has 13 residues. CDR3 sequence (DNA): TGTGCCATCAGTGGTACAGGACACATTGAGCAGTTCTTC. Translating gives CAISGTGHIEQFF.

This clonotype turned up a few times. This chain uses TRBV28 with TRBJ1-1; no clear D gene. This CDR3 comprises 13 residues. Germline V gene data show CDR1 as MDHEN and CDR2 as SYDVKM. The ends were cut back, 6 bases at V and 4 bases at J, with 12 bases in the middle. Here the CDR3 reads CASRVLGGTEAFF. CDR3 DNA: TGTGCCAGCAGGGTGTTGGGAGGCACTGAAGCTTTCTTT.

In its sample, this clonotype was seen once. V is TRBV6-5 and J is TRBJ2-3; D possibly uses TRBD1 or TRBD2 (6 bases each). Germline CDR1 reads MNHEY; CDR2 reads SVGAGI. With 2 bases removed from V and 6 bases from J, the gap between germline ends came to 9 bases. The CDR3 length is 13 residues. CDR3 protein: CASSYGGLDTQYF. In DNA form, the CDR3 reads TGTGCCAGCAGTTACGGGGGGCTCGATACGCAGTATTTT.

The chain couples TRBV6-1 to TRBJ2-2, with D unresolved. This CDR3 region has 15 residues. V was pared by 1 base and J by 2 bases, with 8 bases between. The V gene's germline CDR1 is MNHNS and CDR2 SASEGT. CDR3 loop: CASSEDGSNTGELFF. In DNA, the CDR3 is TGTGCCAGCAGTGAAGATGGCAGCAACACCGGGGAGCTGTTTTTT.

The sample holds a few counts of this clonotype. The chain has TRBV6-2 or TRBV6-3 and TRBJ1-5; D is unresolved. Germline CDR1 is MNHEY and CDR2 is SVGEGT. This CDR3 spans 14 amino acids. V lost 3 bases, J lost 3 bases, and 9 bases lay in between. This CDR3 is CASSYWGDNQPQHF. CDR3 sequence (DNA): TGTGCCAGCAGTTATTGGGGTGACAATCAGCCCCAGCATTTT.

This clonotype has only a few counts. The rearrangement links TRBV11-2 to TRBJ1-5; 8 nucleotides align to TRBD1. This CDR3 region has 15 residues. Looked up from germline, CDR1 is SGHAT and CDR2 is FQNNGV. Germline trimming cut 4 bases from V and 6 bases from J; bases unmatched to any gene: 8. The CDR3 DNA is TGTGCCAGCAGCTCTTCCTCCAGGGGGCCTCAGCCCCAGCATTTT. Its translation: CASSSSSRGPQPQHF.

This clonotype occurred once. The chain carries TRBV6-2 or TRBV6-3 and TRBJ2-1; maybe TRBD2 (6 bases). The V end was cut by 6 bases, the J end by 4 bases, with 16 bases between. CDR3 length: 15 amino acids. The germline V gene encodes CDR1 MNHEY and CDR2 SVGEGT. The CDR3 bases are TGTGCCAGCAGCCCGCTAGCGTACGAGTACAATGAGCAGTTCTTC. It specifies CASSPLAYEYNEQFF.

The V gene is TRBV15, the J gene TRBJ2-1, with unresolved D. The CDR3 length is 15 residues. CDR1 is LNHNV, CDR2 YYDKDF, per germline (reference sequence). Trimming left V 1 base short and J 0 bases short, with 7 bases between. The DNA of the CDR3 is TGTGCCACCAGCAGAGTCCTGAGCTCCTACAATGAGCAGTTCTTC. Translation: CATSRVLSSYNEQFF. Variable domain in full (rest from reference TRBV15 and TRBJ2-1): DAMVIQNPRYQVTQFGKPVTLSCSQTLNHNVMYWYQQKSSQAPKLLFHYYDKDFNNEADTPDNFQSRRPNTSFCFLDIRSPGLGDTAMYLCATSRVLSSYNEQFFGPGTRLTVL.

This clonotype was picked up a small number of times. This chain links TRBV5-6 with TRBJ2-3, with D perhaps matching TRBD2 (6 bases). The CDR3 length is 16 residues. V was clipped by 1 base and J by 5 bases, with 17 bases between them. Germline CDR1 SGHDT, CDR2 YYEEEE. The CDR3 sequence: CASSLIISGGRDTQYF. CDR3 bases: TGTGCCAGCAGCTTGATCATTAGCGGTGGGAGAGATACGCAGTATTTT. The full variable domain, with the rest looked up from reference TRBV5-6 and TRBJ2-3, is DAGVTQSPTHLIKTRGQQVTLRCSPKSGHDTVSWYQQALGQGPQFIFQYYEEEERQRGNFPDRFSGHQFPNYSSELNVNALLLGDSALYLCASSLIISGGRDTQYFGPGTRLTVL.

V gene TRBV9 combines with J gene TRBJ2-3, with D hard to call. The V gene's germline CDR1 is SGDLS and CDR2 YYNGEE. The germline V and J ends were trimmed by 0 bases and 5 bases, with 4 bases remaining between them. The length of the CDR3 is 12 residues. In DNA form, the CDR3 reads TGTGCCAGCAGCGTAGGGCAAGATACGCAGTATTTT. This codes for CASSVGQDTQYF.

The sample holds a few counts of this clonotype. The chain employs TRBV12-3 or TRBV12-4 and TRBJ1-5, with TRBD1 matching over 8 bases. This CDR3 comprises 16 residues. V shed 3 bases and J 4 bases; nucleotides not matched to a gene: 8. Here the CDR3 DNA reads TGTGCCAGCAGTTTCGCCGGACAGGGCGGGAATCAGCCCCAGCATTTT. Translation: CASSFAGQGGNQPQHF.

This chain uses TRBV28 with TRBJ2-1, with a possible D match to TRBD1 (5 bases). Trimming stripped 5 bases from V and 3 bases from J, with 8 bases between. This CDR3 is 13 amino acids long. Germline V gives CDR1 MDHEN, CDR2 SYDVKM. The DNA of the CDR3 is TGTGCCAGCAGTATTGACAGCTACAATGAGCAGTTCTTC. Amino acid sequence: CASSIDSYNEQFF.

This clonotype was counted a few times. V usage is TRBV20-1 and J usage is TRBJ1-6; perhaps TRBD1 as D (6 bases). Trimming removed 1 base from V and 7 bases from J, with 14 bases in between. The CDR3 has 15 residues. CDR1 is DFQATT and CDR2 is SNEGSKA in the germline V gene (reference sequence). In nucleotides, the CDR3 is TGCAGTGCTAGAGTAAACGGGGGCGCAAATTCACCCCTCCACTTT. Amino acids: CSARVNGGANSPLHF.

This clonotype was counted only a few times. The chain joins TRBV4-1 to TRBJ1-5; 7 bases are shared with TRBD1. Germline values: CDR1 MGHRA, CDR2 YSYEKL. This CDR3 spans 16 amino acids. V shed 6 bases, J shed 4 bases, and the junction held 12 bases outside the gene matches. CDR3 sequence reads: CASSPWTGTPNQPQHF. DNA of the CDR3: TGCGCCAGCAGTCCTTGGACAGGCACACCTAATCAGCCCCAGCATTTT.

V and J are TRBV7-2 and TRBJ1-5; D remains ambiguous. The CDR3 covers 15 residues. In germline, CDR1 is SGHTA, CDR2 FQGNSA. The V end was cut by 1 base, the J end by 4 bases, with 11 bases between. The CDR3 DNA sequence: TGTGCCAGCAGCTTAGAGGGCAGCCGAAATCAGCCCCAGCATTTT. Its protein product is CASSLEGSRNQPQHF.

This clonotype appeared many times. This sequence joins TRBV7-2 and TRBJ2-1; TRBD2 might be the D (5 bases). The CDR3 has 16 amino acids. Germline V gene sequence: CDR1 SGHTA, CDR2 FQGNSA. V was trimmed by 7 bases and J by 0 bases, leaving 16 bases between them. Here the CDR3 reads CASNPPGGPSYNEQFF. The CDR3, as DNA: TGTGCCAGCAATCCCCCCGGAGGCCCCTCCTACAATGAGCAGTTCTTC. Full variable domain (outside the CDR3, taken from reference TRBV7-2 and TRBJ2-1): GAGVSQSPSNKVTEKGKDVELRCDPISGHTALYWYRQSLGQGLEFLIYFQGNSAPDKSGLPSDRFSAERTGGSVSTLTIQRTQQEDSAVYLCASNPPGGPSYNEQFFGPGTRLTVL.

The rearrangement uses TRBV2 and TRBJ2-5; perhaps TRBD1 as D (5 bases). The CDR3 length is 16 residues. V was trimmed by 4 bases and J by 5 bases, leaving 20 bases between them. In germline, CDR1 is SNHLY, CDR2 FYNNEI. CDR3 in DNA: TGTGCCAGCAGTGGAGCAGGGCCAGTGGCTGGGGAGACCCAGTACTTC. Translating gives CASSGAGPVAGETQYF.